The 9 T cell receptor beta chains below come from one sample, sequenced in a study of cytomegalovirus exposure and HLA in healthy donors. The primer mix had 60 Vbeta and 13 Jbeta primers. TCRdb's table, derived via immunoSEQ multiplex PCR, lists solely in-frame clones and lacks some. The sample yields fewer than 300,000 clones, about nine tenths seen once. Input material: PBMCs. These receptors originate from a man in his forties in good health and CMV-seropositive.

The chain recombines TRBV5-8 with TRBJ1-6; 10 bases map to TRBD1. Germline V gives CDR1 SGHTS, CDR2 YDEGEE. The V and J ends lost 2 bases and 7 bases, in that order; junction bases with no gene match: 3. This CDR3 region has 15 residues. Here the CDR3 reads CASSLLGQGNSPLHF. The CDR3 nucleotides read TGTGCCAGCAGCTTACTGGGACAGGGGAATTCACCCCTCCACTTT.

The CDR3 region is CASSLDWTGRQPQHF. In DNA form, the CDR3 reads TGTGCCAGCAGCTTAGATTGGACAGGGAGGCAGCCCCAGCATTTT. The rearrangement links TRBV7-2 to TRBJ1-5; TRBD1 agrees at 8 bases. Germline V gene data show CDR1 as SGHTA and CDR2 as FQGNSA. V was pared by 1 base and J by 7 bases, with 6 bases of the junction left unmatched. CDR3 size: 15 residues.

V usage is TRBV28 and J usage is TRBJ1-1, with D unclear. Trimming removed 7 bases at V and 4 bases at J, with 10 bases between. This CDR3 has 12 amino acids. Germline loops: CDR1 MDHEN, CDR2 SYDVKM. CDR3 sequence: CASTISGTEAFF. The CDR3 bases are TGTGCCAGCACCATCTCGGGCACTGAAGCTTTCTTT.

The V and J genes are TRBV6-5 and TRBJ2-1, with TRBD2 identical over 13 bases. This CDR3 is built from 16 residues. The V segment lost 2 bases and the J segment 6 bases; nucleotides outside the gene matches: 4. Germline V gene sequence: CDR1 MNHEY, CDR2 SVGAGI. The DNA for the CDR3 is TGTGCCAGCAGTTACCTACTAGCGGGAGGGGGCAATGAGCAGTTCTTC. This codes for CASSYLLAGGGNEQFF.

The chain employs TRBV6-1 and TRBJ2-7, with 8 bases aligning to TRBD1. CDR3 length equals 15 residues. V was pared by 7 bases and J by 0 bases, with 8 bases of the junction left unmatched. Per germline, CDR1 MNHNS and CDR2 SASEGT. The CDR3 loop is CASKLTGVSSYEQYF. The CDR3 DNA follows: TGTGCCAGCAAACTGACAGGGGTCAGCTCCTACGAGCAGTACTTC.

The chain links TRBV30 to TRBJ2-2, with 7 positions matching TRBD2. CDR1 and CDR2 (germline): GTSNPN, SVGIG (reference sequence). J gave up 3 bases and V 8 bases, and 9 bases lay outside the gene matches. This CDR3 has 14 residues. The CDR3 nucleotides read TGTGCCCTCGATGCGGGAGTAGACACCGGGGAGCTGTTTTTT. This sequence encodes CALDAGVDTGELFF.

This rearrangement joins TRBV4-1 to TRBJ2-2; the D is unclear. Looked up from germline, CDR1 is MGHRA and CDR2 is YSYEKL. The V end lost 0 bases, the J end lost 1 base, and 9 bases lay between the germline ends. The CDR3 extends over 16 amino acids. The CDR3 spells CASSQDISGNTGELFF. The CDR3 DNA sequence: TGCGCCAGCAGCCAAGATATTTCCGGGAACACCGGGGAGCTGTTTTTT.

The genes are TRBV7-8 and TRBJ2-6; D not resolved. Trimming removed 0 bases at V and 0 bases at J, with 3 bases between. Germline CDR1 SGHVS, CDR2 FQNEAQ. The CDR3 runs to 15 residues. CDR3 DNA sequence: TGTGCCAGCAGCTTAGCAGCCTCTGGGGCCAACGTCCTGACTTTC. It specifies CASSLAASGANVLTF.

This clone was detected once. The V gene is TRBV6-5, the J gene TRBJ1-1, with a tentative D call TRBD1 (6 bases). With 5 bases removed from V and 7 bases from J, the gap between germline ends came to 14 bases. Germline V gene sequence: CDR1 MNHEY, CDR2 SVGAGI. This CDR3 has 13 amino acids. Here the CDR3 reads CASSGGGQFEAFF. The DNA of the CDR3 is TGTGCCAGCAGTGGCGGCGGACAGTTTGAAGCTTTCTTT.